There are many counts of the clone carrying this T cell receptor (beta chain). Antigen: not known. V was pared by 1 base and J by 2 bases, with 14 bases between. Germline V gene lookup returns CDR1 MGHRA and CDR2 YSYEKL. The length of the CDR3 is 16 residues. The data derive from a study of spatial heterogeneity in lung cancer. The wider study: The average appearance count of each unique TCR and UMI combination in raw reads was more than nine. General study points: The study found that expanded intratumoral alpha and beta TCR counts tracked tumor mutation counts.

Time point given: sample taken at primary tumor resection. TCRdb redid the calling of the 5' RACE reads with MiXCR, one entry per CDR3 protein. The top ten hold roughly a sixth of the sample, which has about 7,900 distinct CDR3 sequences, 6.5% to 7.5% seen once. This specimen consisted of lung tumor tissue, obtained at surgery. The chain combines TRBV4-1 with TRBJ2-5, with D tentatively TRBD2 (6 bases). The source of this sequence is a female donor with early-stage non-small cell lung cancer. The CDR3 sequence is CASSQGRASEQETQYF. Written as DNA, the CDR3 is TGCGCCAGCAGCCAAGGTCGGGCTAGCGAGCAAGAGACCCAGTACTTC.